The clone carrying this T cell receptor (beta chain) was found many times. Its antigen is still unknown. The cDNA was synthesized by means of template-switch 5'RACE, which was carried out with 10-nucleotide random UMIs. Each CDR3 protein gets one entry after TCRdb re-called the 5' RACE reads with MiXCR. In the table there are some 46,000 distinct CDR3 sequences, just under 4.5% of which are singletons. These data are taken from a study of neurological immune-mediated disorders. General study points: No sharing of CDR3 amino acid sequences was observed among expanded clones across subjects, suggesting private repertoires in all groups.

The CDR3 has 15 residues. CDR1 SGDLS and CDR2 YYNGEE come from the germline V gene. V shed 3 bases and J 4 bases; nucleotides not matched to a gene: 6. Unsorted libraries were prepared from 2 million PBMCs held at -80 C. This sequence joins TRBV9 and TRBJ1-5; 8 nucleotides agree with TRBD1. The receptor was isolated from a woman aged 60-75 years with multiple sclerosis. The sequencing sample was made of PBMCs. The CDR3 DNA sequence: TGTGCCAGCAGCGGCCGGAGACAGGGGAATCAGCCCCAGCATTTT. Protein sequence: CASSGRRQGNQPQHF.